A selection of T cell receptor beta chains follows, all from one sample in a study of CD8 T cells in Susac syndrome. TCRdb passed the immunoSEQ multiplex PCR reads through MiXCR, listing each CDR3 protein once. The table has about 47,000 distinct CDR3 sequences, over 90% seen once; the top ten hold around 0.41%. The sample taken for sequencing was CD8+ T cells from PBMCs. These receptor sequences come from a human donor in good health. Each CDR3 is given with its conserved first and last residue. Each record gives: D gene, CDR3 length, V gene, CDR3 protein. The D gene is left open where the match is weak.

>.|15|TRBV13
CASSAARTHGYGYTF
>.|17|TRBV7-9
CASSFEGLPGYTGELFF
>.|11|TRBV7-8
CASSSTYEQYF
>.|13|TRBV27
CASSFTRTNEQFF
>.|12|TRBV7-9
CASRDRLETQYF
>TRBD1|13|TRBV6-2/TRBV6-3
CASSFEQGTEAFF
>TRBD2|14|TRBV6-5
CASSYPISGSKQFF
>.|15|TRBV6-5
CASSYGEGRVYGYTF
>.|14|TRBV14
CASSQVQPTDTQYF
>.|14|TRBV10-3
CAISELGATDTQYF
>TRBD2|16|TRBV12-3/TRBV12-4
CASSPDGLANTDTQYF
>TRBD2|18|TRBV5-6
CASSLQGLSLAGDNEQFF
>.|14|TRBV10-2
CASSSRGYTGELSF
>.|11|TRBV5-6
CASSLGGMAFF
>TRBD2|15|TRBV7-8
CASSLDSTSGNEQFF
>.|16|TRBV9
CASSVDDGPPGLEQFF
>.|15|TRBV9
CASSSPAESTDTQYF
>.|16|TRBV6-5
CASSYPSPSSYNEQFF
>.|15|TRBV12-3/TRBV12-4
CASSRLLRGHREAFF
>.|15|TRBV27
CASSLSGRDTDTQYF
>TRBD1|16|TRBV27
CASRPLAWGQGGEQYF
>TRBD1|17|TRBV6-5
CASSYPPGTGFTGELFF
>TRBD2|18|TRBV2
CASTGTSGSGWDRNEQFF
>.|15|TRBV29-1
CSVEERAASAGEQYF
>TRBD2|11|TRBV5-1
CARENRTSGIF
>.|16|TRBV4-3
CASSQDHRFSGNTIYF
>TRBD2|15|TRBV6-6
CAIIAGLSNTGELFF
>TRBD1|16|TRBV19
CASSMDREGNTGELFF
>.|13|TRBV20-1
CSASPQGSKTQYF
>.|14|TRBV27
CASSLRSGANVLTF
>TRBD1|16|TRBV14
CASSQVAGGSPFSAFF
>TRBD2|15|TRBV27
CASSFITSGSNEQFF
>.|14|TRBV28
CASSPGRVLNIQYF
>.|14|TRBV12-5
CASAPADYDNEQFF
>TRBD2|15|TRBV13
CASSFSGRVGNEQFF
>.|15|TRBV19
CASSIDRSGANVLTF